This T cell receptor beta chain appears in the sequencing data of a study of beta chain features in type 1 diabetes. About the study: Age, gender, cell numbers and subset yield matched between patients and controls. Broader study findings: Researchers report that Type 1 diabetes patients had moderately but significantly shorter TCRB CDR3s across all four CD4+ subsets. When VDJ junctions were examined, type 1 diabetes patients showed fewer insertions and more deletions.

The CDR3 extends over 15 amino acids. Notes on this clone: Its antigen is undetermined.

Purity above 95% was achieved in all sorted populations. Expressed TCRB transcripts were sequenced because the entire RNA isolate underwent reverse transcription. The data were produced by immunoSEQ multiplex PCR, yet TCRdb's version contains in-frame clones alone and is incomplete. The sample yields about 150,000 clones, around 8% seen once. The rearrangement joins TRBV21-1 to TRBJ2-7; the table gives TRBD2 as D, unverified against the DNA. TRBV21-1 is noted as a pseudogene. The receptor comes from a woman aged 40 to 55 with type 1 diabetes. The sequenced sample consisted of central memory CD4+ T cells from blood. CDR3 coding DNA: TGTGCCAGCAGCAAGGAAGCGGGGGATAGCTACGAGCAGTACTTC. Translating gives CASSKEAGDSYEQYF.